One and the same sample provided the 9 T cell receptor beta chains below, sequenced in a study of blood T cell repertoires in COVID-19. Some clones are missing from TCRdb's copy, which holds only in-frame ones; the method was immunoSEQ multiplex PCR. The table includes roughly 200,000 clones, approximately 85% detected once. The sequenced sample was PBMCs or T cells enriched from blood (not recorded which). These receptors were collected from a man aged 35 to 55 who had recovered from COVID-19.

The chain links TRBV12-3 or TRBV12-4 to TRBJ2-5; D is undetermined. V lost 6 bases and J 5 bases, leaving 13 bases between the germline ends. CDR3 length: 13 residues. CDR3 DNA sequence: TGTGCCAGCAGGGCGGCCCCCGGCGAGACCCAGTACTTC. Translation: CASRAAPGETQYF.

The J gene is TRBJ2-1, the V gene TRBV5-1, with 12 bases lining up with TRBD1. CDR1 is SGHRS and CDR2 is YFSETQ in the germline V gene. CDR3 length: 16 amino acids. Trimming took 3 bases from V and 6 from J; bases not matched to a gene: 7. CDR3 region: CASSSPGQGAGNEQFF. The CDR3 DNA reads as TGCGCCAGCAGCTCCCCGGGACAGGGGGCCGGCAATGAGCAGTTCTTC.

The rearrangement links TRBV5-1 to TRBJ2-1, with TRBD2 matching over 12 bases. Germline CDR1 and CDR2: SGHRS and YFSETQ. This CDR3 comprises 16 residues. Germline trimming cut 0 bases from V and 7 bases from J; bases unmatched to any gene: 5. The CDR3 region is CASSLETSGSWNEQFF. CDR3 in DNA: TGCGCCAGCAGCTTGGAGACTAGCGGGAGCTGGAATGAGCAGTTCTTC.

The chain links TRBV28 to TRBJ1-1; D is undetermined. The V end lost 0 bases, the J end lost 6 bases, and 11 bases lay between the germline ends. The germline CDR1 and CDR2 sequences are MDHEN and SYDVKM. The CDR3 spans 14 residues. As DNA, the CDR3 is TGTGCCAGCAGTTTATGGGAAGGGAGGGCTGAAGCTTTCTTT. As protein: CASSLWEGRAEAFF.

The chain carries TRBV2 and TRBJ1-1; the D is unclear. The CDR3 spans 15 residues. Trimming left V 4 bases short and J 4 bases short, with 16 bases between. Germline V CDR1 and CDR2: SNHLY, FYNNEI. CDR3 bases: TGTGCCAGCAGTGCGGAGGACGGTACTCTCACTGAAGCTTTCTTT. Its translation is CASSAEDGTLTEAFF. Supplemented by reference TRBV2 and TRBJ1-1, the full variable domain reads EPEVTQTPSHQVTQMGQEVILRCVPISNHLYFYWYRQILGQKVEFLVSFYNNEISEKSEIFDDQFSVERPDGSNFTLKIRSTKLEDSAMYFCASSAEDGTLTEAFFGQGTRLTVV.

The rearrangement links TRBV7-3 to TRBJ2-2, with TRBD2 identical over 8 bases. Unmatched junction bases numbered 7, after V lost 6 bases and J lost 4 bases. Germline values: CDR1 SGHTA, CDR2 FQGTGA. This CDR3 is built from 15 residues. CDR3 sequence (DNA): TGTGCCAGCAGGAAAACTAGCGGCAGCACCGGGGAGCTGTTTTTT. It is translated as CASRKTSGSTGELFF.

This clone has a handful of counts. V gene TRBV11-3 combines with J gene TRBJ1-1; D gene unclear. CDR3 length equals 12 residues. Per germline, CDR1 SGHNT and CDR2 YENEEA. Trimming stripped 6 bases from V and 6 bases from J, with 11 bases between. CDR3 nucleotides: TGTGCCAGCAGTAGAGGGATCGCTGAAGCTTTCTTT. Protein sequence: CASSRGIAEAFF.

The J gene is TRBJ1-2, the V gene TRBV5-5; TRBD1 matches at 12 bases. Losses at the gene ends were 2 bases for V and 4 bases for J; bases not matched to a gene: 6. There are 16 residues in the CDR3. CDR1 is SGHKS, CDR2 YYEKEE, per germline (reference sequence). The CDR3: CASSLSGTGGFYGYTF. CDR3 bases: TGTGCCAGCAGCTTATCCGGGACAGGGGGCTTCTATGGCTACACCTTC.

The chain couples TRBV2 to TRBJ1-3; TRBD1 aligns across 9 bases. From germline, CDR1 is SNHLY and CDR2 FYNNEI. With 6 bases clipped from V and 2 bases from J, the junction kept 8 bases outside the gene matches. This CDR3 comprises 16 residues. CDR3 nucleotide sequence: TGTGCCAGCAGCGGAATCCGGACAGGGGCTGGAAACACCATATATTTT. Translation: CASSGIRTGAGNTIYF.